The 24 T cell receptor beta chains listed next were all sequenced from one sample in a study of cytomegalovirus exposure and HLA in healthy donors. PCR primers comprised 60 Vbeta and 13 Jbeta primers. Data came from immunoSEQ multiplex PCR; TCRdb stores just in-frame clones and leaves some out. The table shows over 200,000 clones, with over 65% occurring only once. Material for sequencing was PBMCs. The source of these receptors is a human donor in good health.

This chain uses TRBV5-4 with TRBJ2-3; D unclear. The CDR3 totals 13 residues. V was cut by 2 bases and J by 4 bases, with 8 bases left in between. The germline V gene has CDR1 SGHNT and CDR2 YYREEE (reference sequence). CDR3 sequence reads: CASSFGPPDTQYF. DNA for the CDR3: TGTGCCAGCAGCTTCGGTCCCCCAGATACGCAGTATTTT.

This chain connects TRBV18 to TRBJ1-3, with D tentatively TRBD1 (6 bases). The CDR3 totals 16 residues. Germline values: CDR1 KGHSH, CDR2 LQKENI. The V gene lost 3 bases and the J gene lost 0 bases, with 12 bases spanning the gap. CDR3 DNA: TGTGCCAGCTCACCCCAAACAGGGAACTCTGGAAACACCATATATTTT. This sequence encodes CASSPQTGNSGNTIYF.

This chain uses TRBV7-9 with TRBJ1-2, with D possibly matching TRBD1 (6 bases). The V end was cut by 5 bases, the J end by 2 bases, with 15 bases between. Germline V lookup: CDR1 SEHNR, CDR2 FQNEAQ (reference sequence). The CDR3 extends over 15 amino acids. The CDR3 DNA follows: TGTGCCAGCAGCACGCGACAGGCAACAAACTATGGCTACACCTTC. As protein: CASSTRQATNYGYTF. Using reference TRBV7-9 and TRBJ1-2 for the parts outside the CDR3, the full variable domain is DTGVSQNPRHKITKRGQNVTFRCDPISEHNRLYWYRQTLGQGPEFLTYFQNEAQLEKSRLLSDRFSAERPKGSFSTLEIQRTEQGDSAMYLCASSTRQATNYGYTFGSGTRLTVV.

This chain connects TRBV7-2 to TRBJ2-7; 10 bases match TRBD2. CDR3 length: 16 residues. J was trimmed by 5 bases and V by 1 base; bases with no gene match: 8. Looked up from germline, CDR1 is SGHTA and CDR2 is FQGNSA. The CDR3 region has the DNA TGTGCCAGCAGCTTAGTGAGCGGGAGGGCCAACCACGAGCAGTACTTC. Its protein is CASSLVSGRANHEQYF.

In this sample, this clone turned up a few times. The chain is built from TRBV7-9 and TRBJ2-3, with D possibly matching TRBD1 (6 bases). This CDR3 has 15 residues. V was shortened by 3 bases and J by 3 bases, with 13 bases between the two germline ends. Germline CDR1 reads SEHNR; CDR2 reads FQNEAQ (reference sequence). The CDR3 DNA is TGTGCCAGCAGCTTGGACAGAGGAGGTACAGATACGCAGTATTTT. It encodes CASSLDRGGTDTQYF.

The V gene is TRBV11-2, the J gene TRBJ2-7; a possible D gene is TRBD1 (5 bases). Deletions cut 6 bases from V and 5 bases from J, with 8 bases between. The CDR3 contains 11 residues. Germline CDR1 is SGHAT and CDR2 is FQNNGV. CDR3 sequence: CASRTVHEQYF. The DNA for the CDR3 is TGTGCCAGCAGGACAGTACACGAGCAGTACTTC.

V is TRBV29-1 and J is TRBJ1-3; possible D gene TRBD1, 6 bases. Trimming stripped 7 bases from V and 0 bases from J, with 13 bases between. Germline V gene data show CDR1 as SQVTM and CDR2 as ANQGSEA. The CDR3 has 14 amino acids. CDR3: CSARQGSSGNTIYF. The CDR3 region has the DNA TGCAGCGCTCGTCAGGGGAGCTCTGGAAACACCATATATTTT.

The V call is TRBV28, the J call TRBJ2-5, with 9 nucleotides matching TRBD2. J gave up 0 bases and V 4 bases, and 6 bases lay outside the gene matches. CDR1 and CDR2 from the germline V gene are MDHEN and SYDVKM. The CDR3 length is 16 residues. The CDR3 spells CASSSPGLAYQETQYF. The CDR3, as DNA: TGTGCCAGCAGTTCACCGGGACTAGCTTACCAAGAGACCCAGTACTTC.

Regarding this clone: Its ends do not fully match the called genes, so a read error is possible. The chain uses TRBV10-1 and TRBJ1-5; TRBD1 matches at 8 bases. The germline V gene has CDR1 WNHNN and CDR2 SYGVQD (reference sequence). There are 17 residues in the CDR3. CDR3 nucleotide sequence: TGCGCCAGCGGACGGACCGGGACAGGTGATGACAATCATCCCCAGCATTTT. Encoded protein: CASGRTGTGDDNHPQHF.

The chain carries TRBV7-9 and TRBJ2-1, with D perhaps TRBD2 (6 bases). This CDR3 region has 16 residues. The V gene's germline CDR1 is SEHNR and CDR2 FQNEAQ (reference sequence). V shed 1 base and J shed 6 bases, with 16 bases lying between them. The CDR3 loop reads CASSLVSGLAVNEQFF. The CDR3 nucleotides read TGTGCCAGCAGCTTAGTGTCGGGACTGGCAGTCAATGAGCAGTTCTTC.

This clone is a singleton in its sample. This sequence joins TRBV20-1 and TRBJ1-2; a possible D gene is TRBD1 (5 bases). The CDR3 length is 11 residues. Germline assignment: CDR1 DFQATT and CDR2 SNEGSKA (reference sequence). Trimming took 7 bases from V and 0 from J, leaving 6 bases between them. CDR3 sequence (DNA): TGCAGTGGGGGGGCTAACTATGGCTACACCTTC. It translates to CSGGANYGYTF.

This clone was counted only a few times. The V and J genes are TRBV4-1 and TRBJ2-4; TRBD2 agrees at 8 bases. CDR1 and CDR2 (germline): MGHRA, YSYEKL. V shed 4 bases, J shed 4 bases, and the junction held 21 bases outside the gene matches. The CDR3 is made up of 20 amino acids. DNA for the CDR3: TGCGCCAGCAGCCCCTCCATCAACGCGGGAGGAGTTCGGGGGAAAAACATTCAGTACTTC. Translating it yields CASSPSINAGGVRGKNIQYF.

The CDR3 nucleotides read TGCGCCAGCAGGTGGTCCCCCGCAGGCAATCAGCCCCAGCATTTT. Translated: CASRWSPAGNQPQHF. The genes are TRBV5-1 and TRBJ1-5; no clear D gene. The CDR3 length is 15 residues. Trimming shortened V by 5 bases and J by 2 bases, and 14 bases separated the two germline ends. The germline gives CDR1 SGHRS, CDR2 YFSETQ.

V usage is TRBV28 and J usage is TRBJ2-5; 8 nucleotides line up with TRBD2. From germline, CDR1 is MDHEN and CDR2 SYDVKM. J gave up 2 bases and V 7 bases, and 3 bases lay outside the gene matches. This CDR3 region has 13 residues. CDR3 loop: CASTASGQETQYF. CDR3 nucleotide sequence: TGTGCCAGCACGGCTAGCGGGCAAGAGACCCAGTACTTC.

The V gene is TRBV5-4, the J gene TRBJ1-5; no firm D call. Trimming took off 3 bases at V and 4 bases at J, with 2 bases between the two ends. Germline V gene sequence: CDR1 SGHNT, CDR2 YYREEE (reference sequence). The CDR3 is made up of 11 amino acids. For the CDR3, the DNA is TGTGCCAGCAGCTCTAATCAGCCCCAGCATTTT. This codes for CASSSNQPQHF. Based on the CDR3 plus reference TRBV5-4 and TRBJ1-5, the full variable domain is ETGVTQSPTHLIKTRGQQVTLRCSSQSGHNTVSWYQQALGQGPQFIFQYYREEENGRGNFPPRFSGLQFPNYSSELNVNALELDDSALYLCASSSNQPQHFGDGTRLSIL.

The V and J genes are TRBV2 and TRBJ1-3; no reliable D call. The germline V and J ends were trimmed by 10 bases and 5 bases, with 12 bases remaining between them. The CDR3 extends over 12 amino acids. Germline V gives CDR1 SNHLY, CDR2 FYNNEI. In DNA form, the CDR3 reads TGTGCCACCCTAGGAAGCAGAAACACCATATATTTT. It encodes CATLGSRNTIYF.

CDR3 region: CASSPGEAVYEQYF. The CDR3 DNA reads TGTGCCAGCAGCCCCGGGGAGGCCGTCTACGAGCAGTACTTC. The rearrangement joins TRBV6-5 to TRBJ2-7, with D possibly matching TRBD2 (6 bases). CDR3 length: 14 residues. Germline loops: CDR1 MNHEY, CDR2 SVGAGI. V was cut by 6 bases and J by 3 bases, with 15 bases left in between.

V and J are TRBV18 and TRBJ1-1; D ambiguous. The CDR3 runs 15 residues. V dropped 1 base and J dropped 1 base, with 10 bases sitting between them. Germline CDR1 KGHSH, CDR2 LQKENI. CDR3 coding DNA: TGTGCCAGCTCACCACAGAGTAGCTCGAACACTGAAGCTTTCTTT. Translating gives CASSPQSSSNTEAFF.

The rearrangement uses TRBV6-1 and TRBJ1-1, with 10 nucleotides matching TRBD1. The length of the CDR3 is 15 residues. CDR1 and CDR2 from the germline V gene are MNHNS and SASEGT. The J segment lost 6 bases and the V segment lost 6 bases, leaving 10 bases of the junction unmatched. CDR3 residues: CASRPGQGLRAEAFF. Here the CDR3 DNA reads TGTGCCAGCAGGCCGGGACAGGGGTTAAGGGCTGAAGCTTTCTTT.

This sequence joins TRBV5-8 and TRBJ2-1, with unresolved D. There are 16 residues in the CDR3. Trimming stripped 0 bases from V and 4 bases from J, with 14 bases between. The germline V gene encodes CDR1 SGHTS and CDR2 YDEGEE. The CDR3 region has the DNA TGTGCCAGCAGCTTGGTTATGAGTACTGTTTACAATGAGCAGTTCTTC. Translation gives CASSLVMSTVYNEQFF.

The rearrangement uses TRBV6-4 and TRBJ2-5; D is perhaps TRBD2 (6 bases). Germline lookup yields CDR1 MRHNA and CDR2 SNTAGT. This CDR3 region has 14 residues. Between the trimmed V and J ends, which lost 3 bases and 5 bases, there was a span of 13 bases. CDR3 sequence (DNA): TGTGCCAGCAGTGAACGGGGAGGCCAGGAGACCCAGTACTTC. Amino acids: CASSERGGQETQYF.

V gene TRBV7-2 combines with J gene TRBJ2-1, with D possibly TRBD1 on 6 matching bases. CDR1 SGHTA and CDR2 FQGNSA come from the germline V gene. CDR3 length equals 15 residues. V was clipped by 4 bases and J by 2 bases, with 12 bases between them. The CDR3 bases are TGTGCCAGCAGCTCCGGACAGTGGGCCTACAATGAGCAGTTCTTC. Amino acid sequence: CASSSGQWAYNEQFF.

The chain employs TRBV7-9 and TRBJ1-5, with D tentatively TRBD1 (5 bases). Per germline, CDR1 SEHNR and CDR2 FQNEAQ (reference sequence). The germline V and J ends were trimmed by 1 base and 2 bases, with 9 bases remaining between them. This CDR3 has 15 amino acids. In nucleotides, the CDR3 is TGTGCCAGCAGCTTAGGAGGGGAGGGCAATCAGCCCCAGCATTTT. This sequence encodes CASSLGGEGNQPQHF. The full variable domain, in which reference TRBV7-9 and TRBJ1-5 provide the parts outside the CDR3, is DTGVSQNPRHKITKRGQNVTFRCDPISEHNRLYWYRQTLGQGPEFLTYFQNEAQLEKSRLLSDRFSAERPKGSFSTLEIQRTEQGDSAMYLCASSLGGEGNQPQHFGDGTRLSIL.

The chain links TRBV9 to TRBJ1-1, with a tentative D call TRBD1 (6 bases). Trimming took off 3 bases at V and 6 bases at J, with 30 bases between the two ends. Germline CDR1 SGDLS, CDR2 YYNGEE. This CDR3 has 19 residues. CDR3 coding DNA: TGTGCCAGCAGCGGAGCTATGGCTCCATTGAGGGGGTACATCGCTGAAGCTTTCTTT. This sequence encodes CASSGAMAPLRGYIAEAFF. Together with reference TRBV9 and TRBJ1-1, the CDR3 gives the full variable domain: DSGVTQTPKHLITATGQRVTLRCSPRSGDLSVYWYQQSLDQGLQFLIQYYNGEERAKGNILERFSAQQFPDLHSELNLSSLELGDSALYFCASSGAMAPLRGYIAEAFFGQGTRLTVV.